One sample yielded the 8 T cell receptor beta chains listed below, sequenced in a study of Ad26.COV2.S vaccination and SARS-CoV-2 variants. The treatment: 19 received Ad26.COV2.S at low or high dose, single or two shots; several received placebo; per-sample allocation not given. Samples analyzed were those drawn on day 63 after the first vaccine or placebo injection. Sequenced by immunoSEQ multiplex PCR; TCRdb stores in-frame clones only, minus some. The data hold roughly 380,000 clones, with about nine tenths observed a single time. The sample in question was peripheral blood, obtained in a trial of Ad26.COV2.S vaccine versus placebo. These receptors were taken from a person between 18 and 59 years old who received the Ad26.COV2.S COVID-19 vaccine or a placebo.

The rearrangement joins TRBV7-3 to TRBJ2-3; D is undetermined. The germline V gene encodes CDR1 SGHTA and CDR2 FQGTGA. This CDR3 spans 12 amino acids. V was shortened by 5 bases and J by 9 bases, with 12 bases between the two germline ends. The CDR3 sequence is CASSLEGQTQYF. CDR3 DNA: TGTGCCAGCAGCCTCGAAGGGCAAACGCAGTATTTT.

The CDR3 reads CASSPQDKYEQYF. The CDR3 coding sequence is TGTGCCAGCAGTCCTCAGGACAAATACGAGCAGTACTTC. The chain is built from TRBV27 and TRBJ2-7; possibly TRBD1 for D (5 bases). This CDR3 comprises 13 residues. V was clipped by 5 bases and J by 4 bases, with 12 bases between them. The germline V gene encodes CDR1 MNHEY and CDR2 SMNVEV (reference sequence).

The chain employs TRBV7-9 and TRBJ2-7, with 7 bases identical to TRBD2. Germline V gives CDR1 SEHNR, CDR2 FQNEAQ (reference sequence). CDR3 length: 14 amino acids. V lost 1 base to trimming and J lost 4 bases; unmatched junction nucleotides: 4. This CDR3 reads CASSLVNSGYEQYF. The CDR3 coding sequence is TGTGCCAGCAGCTTAGTAAATAGCGGGTACGAGCAGTACTTC.

This chain links TRBV12-5 with TRBJ1-3, with TRBD1 matching 12 bases. The CDR3 runs to 16 residues. V lost 5 bases, J lost 7 bases, and 9 bases stayed unmatched. CDR1 is LGHNT and CDR2 is FRNRAP in the germline V gene. CDR3 amino acids: CASGPITGQGANTIYF. For the CDR3, the DNA is TGTGCTAGTGGTCCTATAACGGGACAGGGGGCTAACACCATATATTTT.

The chain links TRBV18 to TRBJ1-1, with TRBD1 matching over 7 bases. CDR3 length equals 16 residues. Trimming took 2 bases from V and 5 from J; bases not matched to a gene: 11. CDR1 KGHSH and CDR2 LQKENI come from the germline V gene. In nucleotides, the CDR3 is TGTGCCAGCTCACCAGAGACAGGGTTAGTTGGGACTGAAGCTTTCTTT. The encoded protein is CASSPETGLVGTEAFF. Together with reference TRBV18 and TRBJ1-1, the CDR3 gives the full variable domain: NAGVMQNPRHLVRRRGQEARLRCSPMKGHSHVYWYRQLPEEGLKFMVYLQKENIIDESGMPKERFSAEFPKEGPSILRIQQVVRGDSAAYFCASSPETGLVGTEAFFGQGTRLTVV.

This rearrangement joins TRBV3-1 (or the pseudogene TRBV3-2) to TRBJ2-5; tentatively, D is TRBD2 (7 bases). CDR3 length: 18 amino acids. CDR1 LGHDT and CDR2 YNNKEL come from the germline V gene (reference sequence). Trimming stripped 3 bases from V and 7 bases from J, with 27 bases between. Here the CDR3 reads CASSQVPIKGGRVATQYF. DNA for the CDR3: TGTGCCAGCAGCCAGGTCCCCATTAAGGGGGGGCGGGTTGCGACCCAGTACTTC.

This clone was recorded at least ten times. The chain carries TRBV3-1 (or the pseudogene TRBV3-2) and TRBJ1-4; 7 positions match TRBD1. V shed 4 bases, J shed 4 bases, and the junction held 6 bases outside the gene matches. CDR3 length: 15 amino acids. Germline CDR1 reads LGHDT; CDR2 reads YNNKEL (reference sequence). The CDR3 region is CASSRNRGDNEKLFF. The CDR3 bases are TGTGCCAGCAGCCGAAACAGGGGTGATAATGAAAAACTGTTTTTT.

The chain carries TRBV4-1 and TRBJ1-2; TRBD1 aligns across 7 bases. The CDR3 loop spans 15 amino acids. In germline, CDR1 is MGHRA, CDR2 YSYEKL. The trim removed 3 bases at V and 5 bases at J, leaving 9 bases unmatched. The CDR3 is CASSHPGQQSYGYTF. CDR3 sequence (DNA): TGCGCCAGCAGCCATCCGGGACAGCAATCTTATGGCTACACCTTC.